The text below deals with one TCR beta chain. Grouping used clinical history reported by participants in a survey and questionnaire. This entry is derived from a study of blood T cell repertoires in COVID-19. This table comes from immunoSEQ multiplex PCR, and its TCRdb copy is limited to in-frame clones, with some not included. Among under 350,000 clones listed, 80% to 90% were seen once. The V and J ends lost 6 bases and 2 bases respectively, with 10 bases between them. Germline CDR1 MDHEN, CDR2 SYDVKM. The CDR3 loop spans 13 amino acids. Sequenced sample: PBMCs or T cells enriched from blood (not recorded which). The source of this sequence is a woman in her thirties or forties with acute COVID-19. The J gene is TRBJ1-2, the V gene TRBV28; maybe TRBD1 (5 bases). The CDR3 sequence: CASSARANYGYTF. CDR3 DNA: TGTGCCAGCAGCGCCAGGGCGAACTATGGCTACACCTTC.